This entry lists 21 T cell receptor beta chains sequenced from one sample in a study of blood T cell repertoires in COVID-19. Libraries were prepared by immunoSEQ multiplex PCR; TCRdb keeps only in-frame clonotypes and omits some of them. The sample contains 350,000 to 400,000 clones, roughly 90% of which appear only once. Sequenced material: PBMCs or T cells enriched from blood (not recorded which). All receptors derive from a woman aged 25 to 39 with acute COVID-19.

This clone was seen a handful of times. CDR3 bases: TGTGCCAGCAGCTTAAAACAGGGTGGCAATCAGCCCCAGCATTTT. Translating gives CASSLKQGGNQPQHF. The genes are TRBV7-9 and TRBJ1-5; a weak D match, TRBD1 (6 bases). The CDR3 is made up of 15 amino acids. V was pared by 2 bases and J by 2 bases, with 10 bases between. Germline V lookup: CDR1 SEHNR, CDR2 FQNEAQ (reference sequence).

The chain joins TRBV19 to TRBJ2-5, with TRBD1 as a possible D gene (6 bases). Trimming stripped 3 bases from V and 2 bases from J, with 10 bases between. The V gene's germline CDR1 is LNHDA and CDR2 SQIVND (reference sequence). The CDR3 consists of 14 residues. The CDR3 here is CASSISRGQETQYF. CDR3 coding DNA: TGTGCCAGTAGTATTAGTAGGGGGCAAGAGACCCAGTACTTC.

This chain uses TRBV12-3 or TRBV12-4 with TRBJ2-5; TRBD1 might be the D (6 bases). The length of the CDR3 is 13 residues. Trimming removed 3 bases at V and 4 bases at J, with 9 bases between. CDR3: CASSFGGGETQYF. The CDR3 nucleotides are TGTGCCAGCAGTTTTGGGGGCGGAGAGACCCAGTACTTC.

The chain employs TRBV7-9 and TRBJ1-2; 7 nucleotides align to TRBD1. CDR1 and CDR2 (germline): SEHNR, FQNEAQ (reference sequence). CDR3 length: 12 residues. V lost 7 bases and J lost 8; bases outside the gene matches: 7. This CDR3 is CASTWDSSGYTF. Here the CDR3 DNA reads TGTGCCAGCACGTGGGACAGTTCAGGCTACACCTTC.

This clone was seen a single time. This chain joins TRBV10-3 and TRBJ2-4; TRBD1 agrees at 7 bases. Germline V lookup: CDR1 ENHRY, CDR2 SYGVKD. V lost 11 bases, J lost 7 bases, and 8 bases stayed unmatched. This CDR3 has 12 amino acids. For the CDR3, the DNA is TGTGCCTCACAGGGGATCGGGAACATTCAGTACTTC. It translates to CASQGIGNIQYF.

The count of this clone is one. This chain uses TRBV19 with TRBJ2-2; D unclear. Per the germline V gene, CDR1 is LNHDA and CDR2 is SQIVND (reference sequence). The CDR3 totals 14 residues. V lost 3 bases and J lost 6, with 11 bases in between. The CDR3 DNA sequence: TGTGCCAGTAGTATTACCTGGAGCGCCGGGGAGCTGTTTTTT. It yields the protein CASSITWSAGELFF.

The rearrangement uses TRBV14 and TRBJ1-2; TRBD1 aligns across 7 bases. The CDR3 runs 15 residues. Per the germline V gene, CDR1 is SGHDN and CDR2 is FVKESK. The ends lost 3 bases at V and 4 bases at J; junction bases unmatched: 8. In DNA form, the CDR3 reads TGTGCCAGCAGCCAGGATAACAGGGGAGCCTATGGCTACACCTTC. It translates to CASSQDNRGAYGYTF.

This clone was detected a few times. The rearrangement links TRBV7-2 to TRBJ2-1; 14 bases line up with TRBD2. The ends lost 4 bases at V and 6 bases at J; junction bases unmatched: 5. The germline gives CDR1 SGHTA, CDR2 FQGNSA. This CDR3 spans 16 amino acids. The CDR3 sequence is CASSSAGLAGGNEQFF. The CDR3 DNA sequence: TGTGCCAGCAGCTCGGCCGGACTAGCGGGGGGCAATGAGCAGTTCTTC.

This chain uses TRBV7-9 with TRBJ2-3; maybe TRBD1 (5 bases). CDR1 and CDR2 (germline): SEHNR, FQNEAQ (reference sequence). Between the trimmed V and J ends, which lost 4 bases and 3 bases, there was a span of 14 bases. This CDR3 is built from 15 residues. The CDR3 here is CASSSTLTATDTQYF. In DNA, the CDR3 is TGTGCCAGCAGCTCCACGTTGACAGCTACAGATACGCAGTATTTT.

V usage is TRBV27 and J usage is TRBJ1-4; 7 nucleotides agree with TRBD1. Looked up from germline, CDR1 is MNHEY and CDR2 is SMNVEV (reference sequence). This CDR3 comprises 13 residues. The V and J ends lost 8 bases and 3 bases, in that order; junction bases with no gene match: 3. This CDR3 is CASAGTANEKLFF. DNA for the CDR3: TGTGCCAGCGCCGGGACAGCTAATGAAAAACTGTTTTTT.

The gene calls are TRBV19 and TRBJ1-4, with 7 bases that match TRBD1. V lost 4 bases and J lost 5; bases outside the gene matches: 4. The CDR3 loop spans 14 amino acids. Germline CDR1 and CDR2: LNHDA and SQIVND (reference sequence). The CDR3 reads CASSTTGMNEKLFF. The CDR3 DNA is TGTGCCAGTAGTACGACAGGGATGAATGAAAAACTGTTTTTT.

The CDR3 DNA sequence: TGTGCCAGCAGCCAAGGGACTGGCGATTCACCCCTCCACTTT. Its translation: CASSQGTGDSPLHF. The chain links TRBV13 to TRBJ1-6; D possibly corresponds to TRBD1 (5 bases). V was shortened by 5 bases and J by 8 bases, with 13 bases between the two germline ends. The CDR3 runs to 14 residues. Germline CDR1 reads PRHDT; CDR2 reads FYEKMQ (reference sequence).

The chain recombines TRBV24-1 with TRBJ2-1; D is unclear. The CDR3 runs to 13 residues. In germline, CDR1 is KGHDR, CDR2 SFDVKD. Trimming removed 5 bases at V and 4 bases at J, with 8 bases between. CDR3 sequence: CATSGGVYNEQFF. The CDR3 coding sequence is TGTGCCACCAGTGGAGGAGTTTACAATGAGCAGTTCTTC.

This clone was seen once. Written as DNA, the CDR3 is TGTGCCAGCAGAAGCGGGGGGGCCGGTGAGCAGTTCTTC. Its translation is CASRSGGAGEQFF. The V gene is TRBV7-9, the J gene TRBJ2-1; 10 nucleotides align to TRBD2. The J segment lost 9 bases and the V segment lost 6 bases, leaving 5 bases of the junction unmatched. The CDR3 covers 13 residues. Germline V lookup: CDR1 SEHNR, CDR2 FQNEAQ (reference sequence).

This clone has only one observation. The chain uses TRBV6-2 or TRBV6-3 and TRBJ2-7; 8 nucleotides align to TRBD1. Trimming at V came to 0 bases and at J to 3 bases, leaving 16 bases not matched to a gene. This CDR3 has 19 residues. Germline loops: CDR1 MNHEY, CDR2 SVGEGT. CDR3 sequence (DNA): TGTGCCAGCAGTTACTCACTTTTTGGCCAGGGGGCTTCTCTCTACGAGCAGTACTTC. This encodes CASSYSLFGQGASLYEQYF.

V is TRBV9 and J is TRBJ1-1; a weak D match, TRBD1 (6 bases). CDR1 and CDR2 (germline): SGDLS, YYNGEE. The CDR3 totals 14 residues. V dropped 3 bases and J dropped 0 bases, with 9 bases sitting between them. The CDR3 loop reads CASSAHRVNTEAFF. Here the CDR3 DNA reads TGTGCCAGCAGCGCCCACAGGGTGAACACTGAAGCTTTCTTT.

In regard to this clone: The sample contains more than one DNA sequence encoding this CDR3. The DNA of the CDR3 is TGTGCCAGCAGCGTAGGGTCGGGGGGCAATCAGCCCCAGCATTTT. Translating gives CASSVGSGGNQPQHF. J is TRBJ1-5 and V is TRBV9, with D possibly matching TRBD1 (5 bases). Germline assignment: CDR1 SGDLS and CDR2 YYNGEE. This CDR3 is built from 15 residues. The V gene lost 0 bases and the J gene lost 2 bases, with 9 bases spanning the gap.

The V call is TRBV7-2, the J call TRBJ2-7; no definite D call. Trimming stripped 1 base from V and 6 bases from J, with 10 bases between. The CDR3 consists of 13 residues. Germline CDR1 and CDR2: SGHTA and FQGNSA. CDR3 in DNA: TGTGCCAGCAGCTTAGATCAGTATCTCGAGCAGTACTTC. This translates into CASSLDQYLEQYF.

The chain carries TRBV6-5 and TRBJ2-1; 7 positions match TRBD2. The junction had 8 bases not matched to a gene; V was cut back by 6 bases and J by 6 bases. The CDR3 totals 14 residues. CDR1 and CDR2 (germline): MNHEY, SVGAGI. CDR3 bases: TGTGCCAGCAGGAGCGGGGCCGGCATCAATGAGCAGTTCTTC. It codes for CASRSGAGINEQFF.

The chain recombines TRBV6-5 with TRBJ2-1; 10 bases are a match to TRBD1. Germline V gene sequence: CDR1 MNHEY, CDR2 SVGAGI. The junction had 4 bases not matched to a gene; V was cut back by 6 bases and J by 14 bases. The CDR3 totals 11 residues. The CDR3 DNA follows: TGTGCCAGCAGATCTGGACAGGGGGAGTTCTTC. This sequence encodes CASRSGQGEFF.

This chain joins TRBV12-5 and TRBJ1-2; a possible D gene is TRBD1 (6 bases). This CDR3 spans 17 amino acids. Between the trimmed V and J ends, which lost 8 bases and 1 base, there was a span of 23 bases. CDR1 LGHNT and CDR2 FRNRAP come from the germline V gene. DNA for the CDR3: TGTGCTAGTCGATCGTCCTCAGGGGCGGTTTTTAACTATGGCTACACCTTC. This gives the protein CASRSSSGAVFNYGYTF. The variable domain in full, with the rest retrieved from reference TRBV12-5 and TRBJ1-2, is DARVTQTPRHKVTEMGQEVTMRCQPILGHNTVFWYRQTMMQGLELLAYFRNRAPLDDSGMPKDRFSAEMPDATLATLKIQPSEPRDSAVYFCASRSSSGAVFNYGYTFGSGTRLTVV.